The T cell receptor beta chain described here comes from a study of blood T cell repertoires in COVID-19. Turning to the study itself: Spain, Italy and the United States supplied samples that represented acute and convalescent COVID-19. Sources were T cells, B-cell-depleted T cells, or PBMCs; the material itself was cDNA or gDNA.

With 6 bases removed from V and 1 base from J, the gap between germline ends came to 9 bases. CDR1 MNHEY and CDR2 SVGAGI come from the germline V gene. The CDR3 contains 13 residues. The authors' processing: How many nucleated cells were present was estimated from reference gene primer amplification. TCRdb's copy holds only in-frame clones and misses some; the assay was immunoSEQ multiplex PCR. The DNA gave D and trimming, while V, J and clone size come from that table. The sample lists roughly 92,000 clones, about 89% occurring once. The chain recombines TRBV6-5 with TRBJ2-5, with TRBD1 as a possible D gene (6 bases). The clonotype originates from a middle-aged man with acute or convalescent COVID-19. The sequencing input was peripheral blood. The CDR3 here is CASRVTGQETQYF. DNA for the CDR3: TGTGCCAGCAGGGTGACAGGCCAAGAGACCCAGTACTTC.